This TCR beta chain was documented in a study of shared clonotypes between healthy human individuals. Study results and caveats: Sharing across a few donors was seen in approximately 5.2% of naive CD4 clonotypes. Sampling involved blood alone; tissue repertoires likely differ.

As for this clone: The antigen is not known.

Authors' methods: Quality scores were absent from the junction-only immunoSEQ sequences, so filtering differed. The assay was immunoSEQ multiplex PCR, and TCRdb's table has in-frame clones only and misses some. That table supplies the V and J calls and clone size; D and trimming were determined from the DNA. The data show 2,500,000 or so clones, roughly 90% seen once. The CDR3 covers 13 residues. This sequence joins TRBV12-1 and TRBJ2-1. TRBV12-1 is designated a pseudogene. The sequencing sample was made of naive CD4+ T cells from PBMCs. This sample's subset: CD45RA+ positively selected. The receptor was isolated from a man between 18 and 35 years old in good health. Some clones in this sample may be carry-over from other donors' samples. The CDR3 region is CAPWGAGRNEQFF. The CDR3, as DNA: TGTGCCCCCTGGGGGGCCGGACGTAATGAGCAGTTCTTC.